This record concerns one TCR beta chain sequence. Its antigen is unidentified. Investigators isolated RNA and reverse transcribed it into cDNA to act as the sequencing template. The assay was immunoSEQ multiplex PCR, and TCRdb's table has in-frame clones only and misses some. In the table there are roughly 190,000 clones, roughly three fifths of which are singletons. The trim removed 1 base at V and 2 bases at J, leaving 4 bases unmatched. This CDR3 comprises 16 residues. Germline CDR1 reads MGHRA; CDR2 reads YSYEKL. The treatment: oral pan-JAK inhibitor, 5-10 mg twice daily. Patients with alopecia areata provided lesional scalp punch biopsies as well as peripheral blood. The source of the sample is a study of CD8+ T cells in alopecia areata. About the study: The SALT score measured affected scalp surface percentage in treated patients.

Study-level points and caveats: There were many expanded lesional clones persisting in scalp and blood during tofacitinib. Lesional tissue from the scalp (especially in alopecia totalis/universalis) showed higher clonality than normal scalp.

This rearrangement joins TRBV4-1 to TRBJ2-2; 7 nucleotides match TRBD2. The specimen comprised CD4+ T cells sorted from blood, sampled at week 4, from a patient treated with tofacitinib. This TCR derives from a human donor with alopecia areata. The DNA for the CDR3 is TGCGCCAGCAGCCAAGGGGCGGGAGTCAACACCGGGGAGCTGTTTTTT. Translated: CASSQGAGVNTGELFF.